This T cell receptor (beta chain) was sequenced during a study of blood T cell repertoires in COVID-19. Study summary: There were acute and convalescent COVID-19 samples, and they came from the United States, Italy and Spain. Nucleic acid was either cDNA or gDNA, and it came from T cells, B-cell-depleted T cells, or PBMCs.

Per the original data handling: Using reference gene primer amplification, nucleated cell counts were estimated. Sequencing used immunoSEQ multiplex PCR; TCRdb keeps in-frame clones, though not all of them. The V and J calls and clone size come from that table; D and trimming were worked out from the DNA. The sample lists some 150,000 clones; around 88% were seen once. The TCR originated in an older woman with acute or convalescent COVID-19. Sequenced input: peripheral blood.

CDR3 bases: TGTGCCAGCAGCTTAGATCATTTAGGAGGTCCCGCCTACGAGCAGTACTTC. Translation gives CASSLDHLGGPAYEQYF. The V call is TRBV11-2, the J call TRBJ2-7; weak D call: TRBD2 (5 bases). CDR3 size: 17 residues. The germline gives CDR1 SGHAT, CDR2 FQNNGV. Trimming pared 0 bases from V and 2 bases from J, leaving 17 bases between. Filled out from reference TRBV11-2 and TRBJ2-7, the complete variable domain reads EAGVAQSPRYKIIEKRQSVAFWCNPISGHATLYWYQQILGQGPKLLIQFQNNGVVDDSQLPKDRFSAERLKGVDSTLKIQPAKLEDSAVYLCASSLDHLGGPAYEQYFGPGTRLTVT.